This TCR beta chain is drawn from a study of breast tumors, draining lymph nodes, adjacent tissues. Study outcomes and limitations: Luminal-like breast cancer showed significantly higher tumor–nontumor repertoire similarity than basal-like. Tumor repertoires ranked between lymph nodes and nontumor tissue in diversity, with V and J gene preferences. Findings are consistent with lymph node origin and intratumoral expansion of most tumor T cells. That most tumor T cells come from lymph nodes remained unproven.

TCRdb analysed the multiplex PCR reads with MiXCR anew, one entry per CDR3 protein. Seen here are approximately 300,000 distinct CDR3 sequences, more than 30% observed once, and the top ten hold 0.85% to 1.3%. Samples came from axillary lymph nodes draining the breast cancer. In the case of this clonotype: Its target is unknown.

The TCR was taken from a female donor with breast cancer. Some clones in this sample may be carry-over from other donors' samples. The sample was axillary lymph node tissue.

The CDR3 loop reads CASSPSDSGNTIYF. The CDR3 nucleotides read TGTGCCAGCTCACCATCAGACTCTGGAAACACCATATATTTT. The J gene is TRBJ1-3, the V gene TRBV18; D unresolved. The ends were cut back, 2 bases at V and 0 bases at J, with 5 bases in the middle. Germline CDR1 reads KGHSH; CDR2 reads LQKENI. The CDR3 covers 14 residues.